What follows are 11 T cell receptor beta chains derived from one specimen sequenced in a study of blood T cell repertoires in COVID-19. Clones were read by immunoSEQ multiplex PCR, and TCRdb kept only the in-frame ones, dropping some. The data contain tens of thousands of clones, about 83% of them singletons. Sequenced input: peripheral blood. These receptor sequences come from a woman aged 60-75 years with acute or convalescent COVID-19.

The chain joins TRBV19 to TRBJ1-1, with 9 bases lining up with TRBD1. Losses at the gene ends were 3 bases for V and 1 base for J; bases not matched to a gene: 12. This CDR3 has 18 residues. CDR1 is LNHDA and CDR2 is SQIVND in the germline V gene (reference sequence). This chain's CDR3 is CASSMGIGTGTKNTEAFF. CDR3 nucleotide sequence: TGTGCCAGTAGTATGGGGATCGGGACAGGGACTAAGAACACTGAAGCTTTCTTT.

This chain links TRBV30 with TRBJ1-6; D perhaps matches TRBD1 (5 bases). In germline, CDR1 is GTSNPN, CDR2 SVGIG (reference sequence). This CDR3 is built from 16 residues. Trimming stripped 2 bases from V and 4 bases from J, with 15 bases between. DNA for the CDR3: TGTGCCTGGAGTAGGGCGGGGGAATCTTATAATTCACCCCTCCACTTT. It is translated as CAWSRAGESYNSPLHF.

The sample holds a few counts of this clone. At the DNA level, this CDR3 is encoded by other sequences in the same sample as well. This rearrangement joins TRBV10-1 to TRBJ1-2; D call uncertain. The CDR3 contains 13 residues. V was shortened by 5 bases and J by 4 bases, with 11 bases between the two germline ends. Per germline, CDR1 WNHNN and CDR2 SYGVQD (reference sequence). This CDR3 reads CASSRAGSYGYTF. In DNA form, the CDR3 reads TGCGCCAGCAGTCGGGCCGGGAGCTATGGCTACACCTTC.

The chain links TRBV11-3 to TRBJ2-5; D possibly corresponds to TRBD1 (5 bases). The CDR3 contains 14 residues. Germline V gene sequence: CDR1 SGHNT, CDR2 YENEEA. The V and J ends lost 4 bases and 4 bases respectively, with 13 bases between them. CDR3 protein: CASSSSGKSETQYF. Written as DNA, the CDR3 is TGTGCCAGCAGCTCGTCAGGGAAATCAGAGACCCAGTACTTC.

The CDR3: CASSQGQASGNTIYF. The CDR3 DNA reads as TGTGCCAGCAGCCAAGGACAGGCGTCTGGAAACACCATATATTTT. The chain recombines TRBV4-2 with TRBJ1-3, with D tentatively TRBD1 (6 bases). The CDR3 runs 15 residues. The germline V gene encodes CDR1 LGHNA and CDR2 YNFKEQ. V lost 1 base and J lost 1, with 8 bases in between.

Comment on this clone: The junction does not match germline at one end; this may be a read error. V usage is TRBV25-1 and J usage is TRBJ1-3; D remains ambiguous. Germline V gives CDR1 MGHDK, CDR2 SYGVNS. CDR3 size: 17 residues. The CDR3 region has the DNA TGTGCCAGCAATGAATCAAAGGGTGGAGGCTCTGGAAACACCATATATTTT. Translated: CASNESKGGGSGNTIYF.

CDR3 DNA: TGTGCCAGCAGCGTTACTAGCGGGGGGGCCCCAGATACGCAGTATTTT. The encoded protein is CASSVTSGGAPDTQYF. This sequence joins TRBV9 and TRBJ2-3, with 13 bases identical to TRBD2. This CDR3 has 16 residues. Germline V gives CDR1 SGDLS, CDR2 YYNGEE. J was trimmed by 4 bases and V by 2 bases; bases with no gene match: 4.

This clone has just a few counts. The chain combines TRBV2 with TRBJ1-6; the match to TRBD1 covers 7 bases. The V gene end was trimmed by 3 bases and the J gene end by 4 bases; junction bases not matched to a gene: 6. The CDR3 contains 16 residues. Germline CDR1 SNHLY, CDR2 FYNNEI. CDR3 amino acids: CASSDVAGQYNSPLHF. As DNA, the CDR3 is TGTGCCAGCAGTGATGTGGCGGGACAGTATAATTCACCCCTCCACTTT.

The J gene is TRBJ1-2, the V gene TRBV3-1 (or the pseudogene TRBV3-2), with 8 bases fitting TRBD1. The V and J ends lost 6 bases and 7 bases, in that order; junction bases with no gene match: 4. The germline V gene has CDR1 LGHDT and CDR2 YNNKEL (reference sequence). This CDR3 is built from 12 residues. The CDR3 region is CASSRTGGGYTF. Written as DNA, the CDR3 is TGTGCCAGCAGTCGAACAGGGGGTGGCTACACCTTC.

This clone appeared a single time. The rearrangement joins TRBV5-4 to TRBJ2-1, with 10 bases fitting TRBD1. V lost 4 bases and J lost 5; bases outside the gene matches: 9. CDR1 is SGHNT and CDR2 is YYREEE in the germline V gene (reference sequence). The CDR3 contains 16 residues. CDR3 protein: CASSAGTGVSNNEQFF. The CDR3 coding sequence is TGTGCCAGCAGCGCAGGGACAGGGGTTTCAAACAATGAGCAGTTCTTC.

The chain employs TRBV2 and TRBJ1-5; D might be TRBD1 (6 bases). Germline V gene data show CDR1 as SNHLY and CDR2 as FYNNEI. Deletions cut 6 bases from V and 6 bases from J, with 18 bases between. This CDR3 region has 15 residues. DNA of the CDR3: TGTGCCAGCAGCCAACAGGGAGTGTATAGTCAGCCCCAGCATTTT. It translates to CASSQQGVYSQPQHF.